Sequencing of this T cell receptor beta chain was carried out in a study of cytomegalovirus exposure and HLA in healthy donors. About the research overall: According to later analysis, the same platform produced the 100 to 150 validation and several hundred first-cohort repertoires. Study conclusions and caveats: The dataset shows that most TCR sequences were rare, while some public TCRs occurred in many donors. The tendency of first-cohort TCR clusters to co-occur in the roughly 130 validation repertoires emerged from a later analysis. In vitro testing confirmed three CMV-associated chains as specific for CMV antigens.

This clone was seen once. Its specificity is unknown. V lost 6 bases and J lost 6; bases outside the gene matches: 8. CDR1 is LNHNV and CDR2 is YYDKDF in the germline V gene (reference sequence). The CDR3 spans 14 residues. Clones were sequenced by immunoSEQ multiplex PCR, and TCRdb holds only the in-frame ones, with some missing. The table lists approximately 300,000 clones, around 90% of them singletons. This sequence originates from a woman aged 30 to 39 in good health and CMV-seropositive. The chain combines TRBV15 with TRBJ2-7, with TRBD2 matching over 10 bases. The sample consisted of PBMCs. CDR3 protein: CATSVGTSVGEQYF. For the CDR3, the DNA is TGTGCCACCAGTGTAGGGACTAGCGTAGGCGAGCAGTACTTC.